This T cell receptor beta chain was captured by sequencing in a study of regulatory T cells in long-lasting Graves disease. Findings and limits, study-wide: Persistent patients had a count of shared public clonotypes (approximately 3,000) that exceeded that of new patients (966).

The CDR3 consists of 14 residues. Germline lookup yields CDR1 LGHDT and CDR2 YNNKEL (reference sequence). Losses at the gene ends were 2 bases for V and 8 bases for J; bases not matched to a gene: 6. As to time point: newly diagnosed GD, antithyroid drugs for less than 3 months. With RNA extracted from PBMCs as input, the TCR library was made. In its sample, this clonotype was seen many times. Its specificity is not known. In building TCR beta libraries, iRepertoire HTBI primers were used together with Arm-PCR of CDR3 regions. In the authors' methods: The identification of 62 TRBV and some 13 TRBJ segments was made across samples. TCRdb itself ran the multiplex PCR reads through MiXCR, one entry per CDR3 protein. The V and J calls and clone size are TCRdb's, not the authors'. The data show around 460,000 distinct CDR3 sequences, around 15% seen once. This sample was also put to use in a study of T cells in Graves' hyperthyroidism and ophthalmopathy.

This clonotype originated in a woman between 50 and 59 years old with Graves disease. The sample consisted of peripheral blood mononuclear cells (PBMCs), taken at new diagnosis, from a patient treated with antithyroid drugs. The chain joins TRBV3-1 to TRBJ2-1, with 7 nucleotides matching TRBD1. The CDR3 bases are TGTGCCAGCAGCCAAAGCGACAGGGCCCATGAGCAGTTCTTC. Translated, it gives CASSQSDRAHEQFF.